This T cell receptor (beta chain) is drawn from a study of blood T cell repertoires in COVID-19. On the study more broadly: Collection of acute and convalescent COVID-19 samples took place in the United States, Italy and Spain. T cells, B-cell-depleted T cells, or PBMCs supplied cDNA or gDNA.

Profiled with immunoSEQ multiplex PCR; TCRdb holds only in-frame clones, not every one. The repertoire holds nearly 250,000 clones, with roughly 83% as singletons. Clinical history as reported by participants underpinned cohort assignment. Cohort 3 donors counted as recovered after two negative PCRs, clearance, or resolved symptoms. The CDR3 extends over 14 amino acids. V lost 2 bases, J lost 3 bases, and 11 bases lay in between. CDR1 is MNHEY, CDR2 SVGAGI, per germline. The source is a woman between 50 and 59 years old who had recovered from COVID-19. Sequenced input: PBMCs or T cells enriched from blood (not recorded which). The chain couples TRBV6-5 to TRBJ2-7; D is perhaps TRBD1 (5 bases). CDR3: CASSYQGAYYEQYF. CDR3 DNA sequence: TGTGCCAGCAGTTACCAGGGCGCGTACTACGAGCAGTACTTC.